Given below is one TCR beta chain in context. What it binds is unknown. This sample stems from a study of T cell repertoires in cytomegalovirus infection. Study information: The authors used CMV epitopes that were HLA-C-restricted (recently identified) and HLA-B-restricted (well studied). Both a matching HLA type and CMV infection were indicated by public TCR beta signatures.

TCRdb fed the reads into MiXCR, producing one record per CDR3 protein. Here the sample spans roughly 730,000 distinct CDR3 sequences, about 30% being singletons. The germline V and J ends were trimmed by 3 bases and 0 bases, with 12 bases remaining between them. The CDR3 runs 17 residues. CDR1 and CDR2 from the germline V gene are MNHNS and SASEGT. The genes are TRBV6-1 and TRBJ1-6; TRBD1 is a possible D gene (6 bases). Sequenced material: cultured PBMCs, taken from culture after CMV antigen stimulation. The TCR comes from a human donor in good health (CMV status not recorded). Some clones in this sample may be carry-over from other donors' samples. The CDR3 region is CASSEEGQSSYNSPLHF. The CDR3 nucleotides read TGTGCCAGCAGTGAGGAAGGACAGAGCTCCTATAATTCACCCCTCCACTTT.